This T cell receptor (beta chain) stems from a study of blood T cell repertoires in COVID-19. Study information: The samples span acute and convalescent COVID-19 from the United States, Italy and Spain. T cells, B-cell-depleted T cells, or PBMCs provided the cDNA or gDNA that served as material.

The CDR3 extends over 14 amino acids. Germline values: CDR1 ENHRY, CDR2 SYGVKD. J was trimmed by 4 bases and V by 7 bases; bases with no gene match: 9. How the authors handled the data: Researchers report that nucleated cell counts were estimated from reference gene primer amplification. Assay: immunoSEQ multiplex PCR; the TCRdb copy retains only in-frame clones and omits some. D and trimming were read from the DNA, whereas the V and J calls and clone size are those reported in that table. The sample has roughly 120,000 clones, less than 85% seen once. The material sequenced was peripheral blood. This receptor was obtained from a human donor with acute or convalescent COVID-19. The donor label of this sample is uncertain. V usage is TRBV10-3 and J usage is TRBJ2-5; 7 bases match TRBD1. CDR3 residues: CAIKGDREAETQYF. The CDR3 region has the DNA TGTGCCATCAAGGGAGACAGGGAAGCAGAGACCCAGTACTTC.